These T cell receptor beta chains were read from a single sample in a study of cytomegalovirus exposure and HLA in healthy donors. Produced via immunoSEQ multiplex PCR; TCRdb's table is partial and in-frame only. This repertoire shows some 130,000 clones, roughly 86% found once; its top ten account for 1.4%. The sample was PBMCs. The receptors were sampled from a woman in her twenties or thirties in good health and CMV-seronegative. The conserved cysteine and the conserved F or W are not part of the CDR3 here. Clone size, where shown, is once, few, many, or a class for clones that have expanded.

v_gene,abundance,CDR3aa
TRBV2,NA,ASSPFLLTDTQY
TRBV7-3,NA,ASSDRGGLSEQY
TRBV28,NA,ASSSGLGTEAF
TRBV27,NA,ASSPFSGGAGETQY
TRBV10-3,NA,AITDEQGTYEQY
TRBV5-6,NA,ASSLHGASYYGYT
TRBV7-9,NA,ASSLVGAKSYNEQF
TRBV6-5,NA,ASSYSRGQIYEQY
TRBV5-1,NA,ASISGLGEQY
TRBV5-5,NA,ASSMGQGWNTEAF
TRBV29-1,NA,SAGLRTPNEKLF
TRBV13,few,ASSYLRGPAVNEQF
TRBV28,NA,ASSIQRNTEAF
TRBV11-2,NA,ASSLGLAEGGVEQF
TRBV7-3,NA,ASSPGIAGPDTQY
TRBV27,NA,ASSFRQANYGYT
TRBV5-5,NA,ASSLAPPSSYEQY
TRBV6-5,NA,ASRSGGVCSYEQY
TRBV5-4,NA,ASSSGMSAGELF
TRBV10-3,NA,AIASDRDASQPQH
TRBV10-3,NA,AISGGQGVYEQY
TRBV30,NA,AWLTTGVNEKLF
TRBV19,NA,ASTTRASGGTGTDTQY
TRBV27,NA,ASSLRWGMNTEAF
TRBV28,NA,ASSLRDIGIQY
TRBV25-1,NA,ASSPPPNRRVWGYT
TRBV6-1,NA,ASSVEQRNSPLH
TRBV18,NA,ASSPLQGRTDTQY
TRBV4-2,NA,ASSPRTGEEKLF
TRBV28,NA,ASSSFGDRGPYEQY
TRBV2,NA,ASSVQSEAF
TRBV6-6,NA,ASSATGVDGNTIY
TRBV2,NA,ASSEPGDRNSPLH
TRBV6-5,once,ASTGGKGTEAF
TRBV29-1,NA,SAGTGTQETQY
TRBV19,NA,ASSTQGDGYT
TRBV6-1,NA,ASSAQGGSNQPQH
TRBV29-1,NA,SVVQGSTEAF
TRBV5-1,NA,ASSISGGYYNEQF
TRBV2,NA,ASSPQGARSTEAF
TRBV5-1,NA,ASSLRGAPEAF
TRBV28,NA,ASSSGQYREKLF
TRBV9,NA,ASSVARLMNTEAF
TRBV29-1,few,SVEEASGATEAF
TRBV6-1,NA,ASSVVWRAYYEQY
TRBV15,NA,ATSRDREERAEAF
TRBV2,NA,ASSDAQGAPFSPLH
TRBV6-1,NA,ASSEARQGGGELF
TRBV28,NA,ASSLRIGRRGSGSNQPQH
TRBV9,once,ASSRRGEETQY
TRBV2,once,ARETDLSGNTIY
TRBV7-8,NA,ASTDRVAEKLF
TRBV6-6,NA,ASSYLRGSGTEAF
TRBV28,NA,ASSSQTGIVYGYT
TRBV18,NA,ASSGDRGGEQY
TRBV7-7,NA,ASSIGTGATGELF
TRBV6-6,NA,ASSAGQRSSYNEQF